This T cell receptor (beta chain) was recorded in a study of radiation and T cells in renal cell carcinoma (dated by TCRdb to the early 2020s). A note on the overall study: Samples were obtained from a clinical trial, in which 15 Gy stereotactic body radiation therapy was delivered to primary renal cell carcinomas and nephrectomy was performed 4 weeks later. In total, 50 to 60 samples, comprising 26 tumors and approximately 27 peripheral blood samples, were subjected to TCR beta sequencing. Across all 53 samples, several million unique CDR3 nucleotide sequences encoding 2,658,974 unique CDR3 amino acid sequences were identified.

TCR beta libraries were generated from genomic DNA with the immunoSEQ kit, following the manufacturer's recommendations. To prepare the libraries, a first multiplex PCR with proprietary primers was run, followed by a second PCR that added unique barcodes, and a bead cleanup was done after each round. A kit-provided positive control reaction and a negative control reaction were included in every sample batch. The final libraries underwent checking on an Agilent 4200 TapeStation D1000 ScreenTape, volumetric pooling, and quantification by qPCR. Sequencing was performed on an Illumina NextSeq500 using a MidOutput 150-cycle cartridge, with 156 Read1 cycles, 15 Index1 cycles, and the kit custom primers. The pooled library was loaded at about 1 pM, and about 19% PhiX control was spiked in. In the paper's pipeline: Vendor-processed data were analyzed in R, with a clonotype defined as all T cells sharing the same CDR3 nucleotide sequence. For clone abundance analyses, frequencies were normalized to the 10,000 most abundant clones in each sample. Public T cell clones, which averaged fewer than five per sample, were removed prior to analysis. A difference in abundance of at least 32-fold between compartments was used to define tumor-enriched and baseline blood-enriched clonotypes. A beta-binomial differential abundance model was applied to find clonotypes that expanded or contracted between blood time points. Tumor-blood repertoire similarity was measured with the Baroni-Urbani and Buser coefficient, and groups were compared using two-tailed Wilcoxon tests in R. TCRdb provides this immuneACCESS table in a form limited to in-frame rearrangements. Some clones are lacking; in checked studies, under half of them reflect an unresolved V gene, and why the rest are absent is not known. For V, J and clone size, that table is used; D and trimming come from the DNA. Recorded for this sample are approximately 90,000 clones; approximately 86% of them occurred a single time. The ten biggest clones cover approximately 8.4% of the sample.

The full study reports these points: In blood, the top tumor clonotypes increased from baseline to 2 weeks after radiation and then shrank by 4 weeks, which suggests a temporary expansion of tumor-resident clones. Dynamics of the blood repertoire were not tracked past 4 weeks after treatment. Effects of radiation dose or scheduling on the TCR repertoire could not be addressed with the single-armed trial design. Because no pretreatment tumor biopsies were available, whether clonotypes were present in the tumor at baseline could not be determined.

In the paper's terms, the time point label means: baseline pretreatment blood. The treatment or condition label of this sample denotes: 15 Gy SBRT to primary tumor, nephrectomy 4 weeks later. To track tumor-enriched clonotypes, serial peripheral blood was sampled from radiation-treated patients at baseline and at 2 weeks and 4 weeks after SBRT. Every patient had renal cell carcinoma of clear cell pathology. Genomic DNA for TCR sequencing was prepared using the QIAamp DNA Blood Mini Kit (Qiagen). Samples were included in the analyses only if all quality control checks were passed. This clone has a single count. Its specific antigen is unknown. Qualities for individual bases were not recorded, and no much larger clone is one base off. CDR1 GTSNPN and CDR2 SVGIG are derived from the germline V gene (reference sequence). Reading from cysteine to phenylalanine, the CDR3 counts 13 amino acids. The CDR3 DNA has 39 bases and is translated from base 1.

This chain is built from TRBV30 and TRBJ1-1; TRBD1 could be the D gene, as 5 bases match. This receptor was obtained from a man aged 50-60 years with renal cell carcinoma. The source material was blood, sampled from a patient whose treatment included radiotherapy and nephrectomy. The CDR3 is CALGGVMNTEAFF. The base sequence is TGTGCTCTGGGAGGGGTCATGAACACTGAAGCTTTCTTT.